The clone carrying this T cell receptor (beta chain) has only a few counts. Time point meaning: pre-sensitization, week 0. Treatment: therapeutic diphenylcyclopropenone sensitization with weekly scalp DPC. It was unfractionated whole blood from which total RNA was extracted. Those who donated were patients with alopecia, 18 to 70 years of age, and suitable for DPC. This specimen comes from a study of human T cells and chemical hapten exposure. About the research overall: Alopecia areata, totalis or universalis was found in mostly female patients.

The study used a library that attached unique molecular identifiers to individual cDNA molecules. Each CDR3 protein gets one entry after TCRdb re-called the RACE reads with MiXCR. The sample carries tens of thousands of distinct CDR3 sequences, more than 10% recorded once. The V gene's germline CDR1 is MDHEN and CDR2 SYDVKM. The CDR3 has 15 residues. V was clipped by 6 bases and J by 6 bases; unmatched bases: 10. This sequence originates from a woman aged 40 to 55 with alopecia areata. Some clones in this sample may be carry-over from other donors' samples. The source was whole blood, collected in connection with sensitization to the hapten diphenylcyclopropenone (DPC). The gene calls are TRBV28 and TRBJ1-4, with 7 positions matching TRBD1. The CDR3 is CASRPLGQRYEKLFF. Written as DNA, the CDR3 is TGTGCCAGCAGACCGCTGGGACAGAGGTATGAAAAACTGTTTTTT. The whole variable domain, filled in from reference TRBV28 and TRBJ1-4, reads DVKVTQSSRYLVKRTGEKVFLECVQDMDHENMFWYRQDPGLGLRLIYFSYDVKMKEKGDIPEGYSVSREKKERFSLILESASTNQTSMYLCASRPLGQRYEKLFFGSGTQLSVL.